A single sample gave rise to the 2 T cell receptor beta chains below, sequenced in a study of shared clonotypes between healthy human individuals. Method: immunoSEQ multiplex PCR; TCRdb's copy keeps in-frame clones and lacks some. The sample records about 480,000 clones, approximately 85% being singletons. Sequencing was done on a sample of PBMCs. These receptors all come from a woman in her thirties or forties in good health. Some clones in this sample may be carry-over from other donors' samples.

V gene TRBV9 combines with J gene TRBJ2-1, with 7 bases fitting TRBD2. The junction had 6 bases not matched to a gene; V was cut back by 0 bases and J by 3 bases. The CDR3 has 16 amino acids. Germline CDR1 and CDR2: SGDLS and YYNGEE. The CDR3, as DNA: TGTGCCAGCAGCGTAGAGGTGGGGAGGGACTACAATGAGCAGTTCTTC. Amino acids: CASSVEVGRDYNEQFF.

The chain couples TRBV9 to TRBJ2-1, with D possibly being TRBD2 (6 bases). Germline CDR1 reads SGDLS; CDR2 reads YYNGEE. This CDR3 region has 13 residues. The V end lost 3 bases, the J end lost 9 bases, and 13 bases lay between the germline ends. This CDR3 is CASSGGLGGEQFF. The CDR3 nucleotides read TGTGCCAGCAGCGGTGGGTTGGGGGGTGAGCAGTTCTTC.